These 5 T cell receptor beta chains came from one sample sequenced in a study of T-cell reconstitution after alpha-beta-depleted transplantation in children. This sample's TCRbeta library carried unique molecular identifier barcodes. TCRdb independently ran MiXCR on the PCR reads; one entry per CDR3 protein. In the table there are hundreds of thousands of distinct CDR3 sequences, about 11% of which are singletons. The specimen was PBMCs, collected before TCRalphabeta/CD19-depleted stem cell transplant. The source is a child under two years old with acute myeloid leukemia, due to receive a stem cell transplant.

This clonotype has only one observation. This could be a read error, since a much larger clone is one nucleotide away. This chain uses TRBV10-1 with TRBJ2-1; 9 nucleotides align to TRBD1. The CDR3 loop spans 12 amino acids. Germline V CDR1 and CDR2: WNHNN, SYGVQD (reference sequence). DNA for the CDR3: TGCGTCAGCAGTGACAGGGGGAATGAGCAGTTCTTC. Translated: CVSSDRGNEQFF.

This clonotype has ten or more counts. CDR3 residues: CASSQATTYNEQFF. CDR3 DNA: TGTGCCAGCAGCCAAGCGACTACGTACAATGAGCAGTTCTTC. The rearrangement uses TRBV14 and TRBJ2-1; TRBD2 might be the D (5 bases). Trimming pared 1 base from V and 4 bases from J, leaving 8 bases between. There are 14 residues in the CDR3. Looked up from germline, CDR1 is SGHDN and CDR2 is FVKESK.

The table lists this clonotype with a few counts. The rearrangement joins TRBV5-1 to TRBJ2-2; TRBD1 matches at 10 bases. Germline-derived CDR1 and CDR2 are SGHRS and YFSETQ. After removal of 4 bases from V and 4 bases from J, the junction contained 7 bases not matched to a gene. The CDR3 extends over 16 amino acids. The CDR3 here is CASSPSGTGVTGELFF. The DNA of the CDR3 is TGCGCCAGCAGCCCATCAGGGACAGGGGTCACCGGGGAGCTGTTTTTT. The whole variable domain, remainder taken from reference TRBV5-1 and TRBJ2-2, is KAGVTQTPRYLIKTRGQQVTLSCSPISGHRSVSWYQQTPGQGLQFLFEYFSETQRNKGNFPGRFSGRQFSNSRSEMNVSTLELGDSALYLCASSPSGTGVTGELFFGEGSRLTVL.

This clonotype was seen many times. The chain has TRBV5-1 and TRBJ1-1; no clear D gene. Germline CDR1 SGHRS, CDR2 YFSETQ. The CDR3 spans 14 residues. Trimming removed 4 bases at V and 4 bases at J, with 14 bases between. The CDR3 region is CASSPPAGSTEAFF. The CDR3 DNA follows: TGCGCCAGCAGCCCCCCAGCGGGGTCCACTGAAGCTTTCTTT.

This clonotype was detected many times. The J gene is TRBJ2-1, the V gene TRBV9, with 9 bases matching TRBD2. The CDR3 contains 17 residues. The J segment lost 4 bases and the V segment lost 3 bases, leaving 11 bases of the junction unmatched. Germline V gene data show CDR1 as SGDLS and CDR2 as YYNGEE. In DNA form, the CDR3 reads TGTGCCAGCAGCGCGGGAACAGCGGGAGGCGCATACAATGAGCAGTTCTTC. Translating gives CASSAGTAGGAYNEQFF.